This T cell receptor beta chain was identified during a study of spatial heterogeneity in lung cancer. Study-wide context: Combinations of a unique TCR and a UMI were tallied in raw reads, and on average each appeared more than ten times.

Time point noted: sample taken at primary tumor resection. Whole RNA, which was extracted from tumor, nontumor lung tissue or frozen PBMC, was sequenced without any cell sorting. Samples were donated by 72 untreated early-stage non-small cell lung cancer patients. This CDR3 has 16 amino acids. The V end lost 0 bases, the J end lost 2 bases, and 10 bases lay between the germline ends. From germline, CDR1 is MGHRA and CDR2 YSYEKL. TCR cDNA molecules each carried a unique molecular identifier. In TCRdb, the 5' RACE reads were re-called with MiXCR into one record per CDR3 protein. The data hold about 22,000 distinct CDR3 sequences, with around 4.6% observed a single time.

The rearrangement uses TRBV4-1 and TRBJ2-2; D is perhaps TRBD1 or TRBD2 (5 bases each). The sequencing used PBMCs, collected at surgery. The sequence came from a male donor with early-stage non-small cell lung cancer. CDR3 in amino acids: CASSQDGGLNTGELFF. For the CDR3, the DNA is TGCGCCAGCAGCCAAGATGGGGGTTTAAACACCGGGGAGCTGTTTTTT.